This T cell receptor (beta chain) is from a study of control samples from healthy donors and cancer patients. CDR1 is PRHDT, CDR2 FYEKMQ, per germline (reference sequence). The V end was cut by 2 bases, the J end by 3 bases, with 7 bases between. This CDR3 region has 13 residues. The method was immunoSEQ multiplex PCR; TCRdb's version includes in-frame clones alone and lacks a portion of them. The profile shows 140,000 to 150,000 clones, roughly 90% of them singletons. The chain is built from TRBV13 and TRBJ1-1, with D uncertain. Specimen: blood. The clonotype originates from a man aged 25-45 years in good health. The CDR3: CASSLSMDTEAFF. CDR3 nucleotides: TGTGCCAGCAGCTTAAGCATGGACACTGAAGCTTTCTTT. The full variable domain, with the rest looked up from reference TRBV13 and TRBJ1-1, is AAGVIQSPRHLIKEKRETATLKCYPIPRHDTVYWYQQGPGQDPQFLISFYEKMQSDKGSIPDRFSAQQFSDYHSELNMSSLELGDSALYFCASSLSMDTEAFFGQGTRLTVV.